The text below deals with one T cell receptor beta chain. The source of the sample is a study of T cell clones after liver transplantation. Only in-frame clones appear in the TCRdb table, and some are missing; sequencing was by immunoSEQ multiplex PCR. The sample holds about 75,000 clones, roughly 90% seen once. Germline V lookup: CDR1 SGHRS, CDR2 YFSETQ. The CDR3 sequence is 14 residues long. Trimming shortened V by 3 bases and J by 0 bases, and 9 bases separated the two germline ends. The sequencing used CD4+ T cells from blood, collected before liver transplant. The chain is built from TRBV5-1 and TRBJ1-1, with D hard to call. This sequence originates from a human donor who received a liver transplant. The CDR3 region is CASSWGELNTEAFF. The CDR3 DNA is TGCGCCAGCAGCTGGGGAGAATTGAACACTGAAGCTTTCTTT.